This T cell receptor beta chain derives from a study of tumor and adjacent non-tumor tissue in lung cancer. Study in general: The patients, around 9 men and a few women, were roughly 31 to 80 with stage I to III disease.

Study-level findings and limits: Normal lung showed higher cumulative top 100 clone frequency than tumor. Tumor tissue had significantly higher TCR diversity than normal lung.

RNA was extracted from bulk tissue without any cell sorting. This CDR3 region has 14 residues. The germline gives CDR1 SGHNT, CDR2 YENEEA. As for this clonotype: The antigen remains unidentified. A junction boundary mismatches the germline segment, possibly from a read error.

Three rounds of nested PCR, following a modified ARM-PCR protocol, produced the TCRbeta library. In TCRdb, the multiplex PCR reads were re-called with MiXCR into one record per CDR3 protein. The sample shows fewer than 100,000 distinct CDR3 sequences, around 77% of them seen only once. This receptor was obtained from a woman in her 40s with non-small cell lung cancer. The rearrangement joins TRBV11-3 to TRBJ2-1; the match to TRBD1 covers 8 bases. Sequenced input: lung tumor tissue. CDR3 amino acids: CASNTTGGGYERFF. DNA of the CDR3: TGTGCCAGTAACACAACAGGGGGTGGGTATGAGCGGTTCTTC.